The 18 T cell receptor beta chains in this list originate from one sample, sequenced in a study of cytomegalovirus exposure and HLA in healthy donors. Sequencing was performed with immunoSEQ multiplex PCR; in TCRdb, only in-frame clones are kept and a portion is missing. The sample includes fewer than 400,000 clones, approximately 85% of them seen just once. Sequences were obtained from PBMCs. These receptor sequences come from a man aged 25-40 years in good health and CMV-seronegative.

The chain has TRBV29-1 and TRBJ1-4; TRBD1 agrees at 9 bases. Trimming took 1 base from V and 6 from J; bases not matched to a gene: 3. CDR3 length equals 14 residues. Germline V gene sequence: CDR1 SQVTM, CDR2 ANQGSEA. The CDR3 coding sequence is TGCAGCGTTGAAGGGACAGGGGATCATGAAAAACTGTTTTTT. This codes for CSVEGTGDHEKLFF.

The V gene is TRBV2, the J gene TRBJ2-1; 9 nucleotides line up with TRBD1. Trimming cost V 6 bases and J 2 bases; bases outside gene matches: 2. CDR1 is SNHLY and CDR2 is FYNNEI in the germline V gene. The CDR3 runs 14 residues. CDR3 nucleotide sequence: TGTGCCAGCAGGGGACAGGGCCCCTACAATGAGCAGTTCTTC. This gives the protein CASRGQGPYNEQFF.

The chain uses TRBV2 and TRBJ1-5; weak D call: TRBD1 (5 bases). Germline CDR1 reads SNHLY; CDR2 reads FYNNEI. V was pared by 5 bases and J by 0 bases, with 11 bases between. The CDR3 has 15 amino acids. The CDR3 protein is CASSLDIHSNQPQHF. CDR3 nucleotide sequence: TGTGCCAGCAGTCTGGACATACATAGCAATCAGCCCCAGCATTTT.

This sequence joins TRBV6-5 and TRBJ1-2, with TRBD1 matching over 9 bases. The CDR3 totals 16 residues. With 2 bases clipped from V and 4 bases from J, the junction kept 8 bases outside the gene matches. Germline-derived CDR1 and CDR2 are MNHEY and SVGAGI. The chain's CDR3 is CASSYAGGQGSYGYTF. In DNA, the CDR3 is TGTGCCAGCAGTTACGCAGGGGGACAGGGCTCCTATGGCTACACCTTC.

V is TRBV5-1 and J is TRBJ2-2; 8 nucleotides agree with TRBD1. CDR3 length equals 17 residues. With 4 bases clipped from V and 1 base from J, the junction kept 9 bases outside the gene matches. Per the germline V gene, CDR1 is SGHRS and CDR2 is YFSETQ. The CDR3 here is CASSPQWTGQNTGELFF. CDR3 DNA: TGCGCCAGCAGCCCACAATGGACAGGGCAGAACACCGGGGAGCTGTTTTTT.

As for this clone: The same CDR3 also results from other DNA sequences found in this sample. The V and J genes are TRBV4-3 and TRBJ1-1; D unclear. Germline assignment: CDR1 LGHNA and CDR2 YSLEER. The CDR3 sequence is 13 residues long. Trimming removed 4 bases at V and 2 bases at J, with 8 bases between. The CDR3 region is CASSRTGNTEAFF. The DNA for the CDR3 is TGCGCCAGCAGCCGGACGGGAAACACTGAAGCTTTCTTT.

Here the CDR3 DNA reads TGTGCCAGCAGTCACCGGGATACGAACACCGGGGAGCTGTTTTTT. It yields the protein CASSHRDTNTGELFF. This chain connects TRBV27 to TRBJ2-2, with D possibly matching TRBD2 (5 bases). The germline V gene encodes CDR1 MNHEY and CDR2 SMNVEV (reference sequence). The CDR3 is made up of 15 amino acids. The V end lost 5 bases, the J end lost 0 bases, and 10 bases lay between the germline ends.

The genes are TRBV9 and TRBJ2-7; 9 nucleotides line up with TRBD1. The CDR3 has 16 residues. Germline CDR1 reads SGDLS; CDR2 reads YYNGEE. J was trimmed by 5 bases and V by 3 bases; bases with no gene match: 12. CDR3 coding DNA: TGTGCCAGCAGCGCCTCGGGGACAGGGTACCCCCACGAGCAGTACTTC. This translates into CASSASGTGYPHEQYF.

This chain joins TRBV5-6 and TRBJ2-7; D gene ambiguous. Trimming cost V 3 bases and J 6 bases, with 13 bases left between them. Germline assignment: CDR1 SGHDT and CDR2 YYEEEE. The CDR3 is made up of 13 amino acids. This CDR3 reads CASSSTHTIEQYF. CDR3 in DNA: TGTGCCAGCAGCTCAACACATACCATCGAGCAGTACTTC.

This clone was found once. V usage is TRBV6-1 and J usage is TRBJ2-5; tentatively, D is TRBD2 (6 bases). CDR3 length equals 15 residues. CDR1 is MNHNS and CDR2 is SASEGT in the germline V gene. Between the trimmed V and J ends, which lost 3 bases and 2 bases, there was a span of 13 bases. The chain's CDR3 is CASSDSSGGQETQYF. DNA of the CDR3: TGTGCCAGCAGTGATTCCTCTGGAGGGCAAGAGACCCAGTACTTC.

V is TRBV2 and J is TRBJ1-4; D call uncertain. The germline V and J ends were trimmed by 7 bases and 3 bases, with 15 bases remaining between them. This CDR3 is 15 amino acids long. The germline CDR1 and CDR2 sequences are SNHLY and FYNNEI. CDR3 nucleotides: TGTGCCAGCACCGGAGGACGGCTACCTAATGAAAAACTGTTTTTT. Protein sequence: CASTGGRLPNEKLFF.

This chain uses TRBV19 with TRBJ1-1; D perhaps matches TRBD1 (6 bases). CDR1 is LNHDA, CDR2 SQIVND, per germline (reference sequence). V was cut by 7 bases and J by 0 bases, with 12 bases left in between. The CDR3 has 14 residues. For the CDR3, the DNA is TGTGCCAGTACTCCGGGACAAATGAACACTGAAGCTTTCTTT. Residues: CASTPGQMNTEAFF.

The chain employs TRBV10-3 and TRBJ2-3; TRBD1 matches 8 bases. The germline gives CDR1 ENHRY, CDR2 SYGVKD. The CDR3 contains 15 residues. J was trimmed by 3 bases and V by 5 bases; bases with no gene match: 7. CDR3 sequence reads: CAISRDRSGTDTQYF. For the CDR3, the DNA is TGTGCCATCAGTAGGGACAGGAGTGGTACAGATACGCAGTATTTT.

The gene calls are TRBV4-3 and TRBJ1-2; D possibly corresponds to TRBD1 (6 bases). V gave up 3 bases and J gave up 7 bases, with 9 bases separating them. CDR1 is LGHNA, CDR2 YSLEER, per germline. The CDR3 is 12 residues long. For the CDR3, the DNA is TGCGCCAGCAGCCACCTACAGGGTGGCTACACCTTC. This sequence encodes CASSHLQGGYTF.

The rearrangement links TRBV15 to TRBJ2-7, with no clear D. The length of the CDR3 is 13 residues. With 3 bases removed from V and 6 bases from J, the gap between germline ends came to 12 bases. Per the germline V gene, CDR1 is LNHNV and CDR2 is YYDKDF (reference sequence). The CDR3 nucleotides read TGTGCCACCAGCAGTACGGGTTCTGGCGAGCAGTACTTC. Its protein product is CATSSTGSGEQYF.

The chain has TRBV10-3 and TRBJ1-2; D gene unclear. CDR1 ENHRY and CDR2 SYGVKD come from the germline V gene. This CDR3 region has 13 residues. Trimming took off 6 bases at V and 13 bases at J, with 21 bases between the two ends. In DNA form, the CDR3 reads TGTGCCATCAGCTCCGACTCGACCTCGGCTTGCACCTTC. Translated: CAISSDSTSACTF.

The CDR3 sequence is CASSRLPGVNEQFF. As DNA, the CDR3 is TGTGCCAGCAGCCGCCTTCCAGGGGTCAATGAGCAGTTCTTC. This sequence joins TRBV6-5 and TRBJ2-1, with D perhaps matching TRBD1 (6 bases). CDR1 and CDR2 (germline): MNHEY, SVGAGI. CDR3 length: 14 residues. V dropped 6 bases and J dropped 6 bases, with 15 bases sitting between them.

CDR3 sequence: CASSLGAGLNTGELFF. The CDR3 DNA sequence: TGTGCCAGCAGCTTGGGCGCCGGGTTAAACACCGGGGAGCTGTTTTTT. The genes are TRBV5-8 and TRBJ2-2; D gene uncertain. The germline V and J ends were trimmed by 0 bases and 2 bases, with 11 bases remaining between them. The CDR3 spans 16 residues. Germline assignment: CDR1 SGHTS and CDR2 YDEGEE.